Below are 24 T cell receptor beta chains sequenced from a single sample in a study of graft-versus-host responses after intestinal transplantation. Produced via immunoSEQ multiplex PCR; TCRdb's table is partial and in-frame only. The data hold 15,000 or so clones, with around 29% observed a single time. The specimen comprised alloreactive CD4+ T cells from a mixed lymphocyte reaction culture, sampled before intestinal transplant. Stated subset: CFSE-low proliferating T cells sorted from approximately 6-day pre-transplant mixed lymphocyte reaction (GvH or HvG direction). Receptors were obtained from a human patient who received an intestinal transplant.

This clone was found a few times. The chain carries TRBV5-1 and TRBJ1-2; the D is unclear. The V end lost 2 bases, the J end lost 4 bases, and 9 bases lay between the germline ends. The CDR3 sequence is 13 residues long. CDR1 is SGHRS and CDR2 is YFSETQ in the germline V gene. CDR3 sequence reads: CASSFTNSYGYTF. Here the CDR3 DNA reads TGCGCCAGCAGCTTCACAAACTCCTATGGCTACACCTTC. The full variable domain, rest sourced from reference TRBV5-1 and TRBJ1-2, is KAGVTQTPRYLIKTRGQQVTLSCSPISGHRSVSWYQQTPGQGLQFLFEYFSETQRNKGNFPGRFSGRQFSNSRSEMNVSTLELGDSALYLCASSFTNSYGYTFGSGTRLTVV.

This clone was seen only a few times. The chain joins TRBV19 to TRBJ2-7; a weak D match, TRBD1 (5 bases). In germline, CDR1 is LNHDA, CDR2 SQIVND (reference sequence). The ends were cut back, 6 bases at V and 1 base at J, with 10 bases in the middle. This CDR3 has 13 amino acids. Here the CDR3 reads CASRGPNSYEQYF. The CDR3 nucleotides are TGTGCCAGTAGGGGGCCGAATTCCTACGAGCAGTACTTC.

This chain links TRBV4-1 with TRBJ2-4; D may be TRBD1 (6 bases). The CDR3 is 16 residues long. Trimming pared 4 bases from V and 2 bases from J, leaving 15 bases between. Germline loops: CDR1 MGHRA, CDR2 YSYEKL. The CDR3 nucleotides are TGCGCCAGCAGCCCCACAGGGAACATAACCAAAAACATTCAGTACTTC. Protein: CASSPTGNITKNIQYF.

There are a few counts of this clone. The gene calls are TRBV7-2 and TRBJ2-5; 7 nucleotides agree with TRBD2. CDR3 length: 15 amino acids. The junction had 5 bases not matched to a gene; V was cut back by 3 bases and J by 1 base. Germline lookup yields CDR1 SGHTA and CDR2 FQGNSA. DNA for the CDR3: TGTGCCAGCAGCTTCCGGGGGAGGGCCCAAGAGACCCAGTACTTC. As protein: CASSFRGRAQETQYF.

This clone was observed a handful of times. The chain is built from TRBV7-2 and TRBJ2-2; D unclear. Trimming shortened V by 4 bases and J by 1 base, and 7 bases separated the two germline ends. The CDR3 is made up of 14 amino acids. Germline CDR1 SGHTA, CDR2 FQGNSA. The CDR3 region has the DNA TGTGCCAGCAGCTCTCACAGGAACACCGGGGAGCTGTTTTTT. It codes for CASSSHRNTGELFF.

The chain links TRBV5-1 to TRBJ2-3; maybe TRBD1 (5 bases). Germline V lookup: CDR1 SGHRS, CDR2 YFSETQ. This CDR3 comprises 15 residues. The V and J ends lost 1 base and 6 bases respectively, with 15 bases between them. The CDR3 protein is CASSLQFTGADTQYF. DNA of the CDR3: TGCGCCAGCAGCTTGCAATTTACAGGAGCCGATACGCAGTATTTT.

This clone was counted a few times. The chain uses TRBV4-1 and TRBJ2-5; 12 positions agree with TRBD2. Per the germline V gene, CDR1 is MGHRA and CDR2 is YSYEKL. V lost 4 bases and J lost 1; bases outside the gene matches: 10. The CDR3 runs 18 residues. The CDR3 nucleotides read TGCGCCAGCAGCCGCTGGACTAGCGGGACGAGTCTCCAAGAGACCCAGTACTTC. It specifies CASSRWTSGTSLQETQYF.

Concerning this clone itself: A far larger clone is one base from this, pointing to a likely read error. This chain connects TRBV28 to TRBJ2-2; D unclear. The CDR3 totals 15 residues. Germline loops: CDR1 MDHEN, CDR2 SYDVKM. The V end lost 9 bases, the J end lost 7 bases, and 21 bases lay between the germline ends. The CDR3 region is CARQDLLRMSGELFF. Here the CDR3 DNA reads TGTGCCAGGCAGGACCTCCTGAGGATGAGCGGGGAGCTGTTTTTT. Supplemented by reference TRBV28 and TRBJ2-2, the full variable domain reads DVKVTQSSRYLVKRTGEKVFLECVQDMDHENMFWYRQDPGLGLRLIYFSYDVKMKEKGDIPEGYSVSREKKERFSLILESASTNQTSMYLCARQDLLRMSGELFFGEGSRLTVL.

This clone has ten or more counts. The CDR3 sequence is CASSSRGGSGADGYTF. CDR3 sequence (DNA): TGCGCCAGCAGCTCACGGGGGGGGTCGGGGGCAGACGGCTACACCTTC. The chain carries TRBV5-1 and TRBJ1-2; tentative D call: TRBD1 (6 bases). The CDR3 loop spans 16 amino acids. In germline, CDR1 is SGHRS, CDR2 YFSETQ. The ends were cut back, 3 bases at V and 8 bases at J, with 23 bases in the middle. Using reference TRBV5-1 and TRBJ1-2 for the parts outside the CDR3, the full variable domain is KAGVTQTPRYLIKTRGQQVTLSCSPISGHRSVSWYQQTPGQGLQFLFEYFSETQRNKGNFPGRFSGRQFSNSRSEMNVSTLELGDSALYLCASSSRGGSGADGYTFGSGTRLTVV.

CDR3 amino acids: CASSFDRVNTEAFF. In DNA form, the CDR3 reads TGTGCCAGCAGCTTCGACAGGGTGAACACTGAAGCTTTCTTT. The V gene is TRBV7-2, the J gene TRBJ1-1; 7 bases agree with TRBD1. Germline CDR1 reads SGHTA; CDR2 reads FQGNSA. J was trimmed by 0 bases and V by 3 bases; bases with no gene match: 1. This CDR3 region has 14 residues.

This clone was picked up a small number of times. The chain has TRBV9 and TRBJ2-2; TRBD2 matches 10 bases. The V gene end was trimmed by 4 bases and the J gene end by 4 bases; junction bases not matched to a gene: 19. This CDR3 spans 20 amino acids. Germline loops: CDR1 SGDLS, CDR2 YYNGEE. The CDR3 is CASSRTKASGSSRGTGELFF. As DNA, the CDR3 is TGTGCCAGCAGCCGAACGAAGGCTAGCGGGAGTAGCCGGGGCACCGGGGAGCTGTTTTTT.

The CDR3 DNA reads as TGCGCCAGCAGCCGCTCTTCCGGGACAGGGAATGAAAAACTGTTTTTT. It encodes CASSRSSGTGNEKLFF. The chain links TRBV4-1 to TRBJ1-4; TRBD1 agrees at 9 bases. CDR1 and CDR2 from the germline V gene are MGHRA and YSYEKL. CDR3 size: 16 residues. The trim removed 4 bases at V and 5 bases at J, leaving 8 bases unmatched.

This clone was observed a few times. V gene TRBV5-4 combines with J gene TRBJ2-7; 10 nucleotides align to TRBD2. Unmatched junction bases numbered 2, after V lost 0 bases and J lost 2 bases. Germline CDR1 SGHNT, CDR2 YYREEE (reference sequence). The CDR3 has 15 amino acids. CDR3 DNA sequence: TGTGCCAGCAGCTTGGGAGCGGGAGGGCCCTACGAGCAGTACTTC. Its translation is CASSLGAGGPYEQYF.

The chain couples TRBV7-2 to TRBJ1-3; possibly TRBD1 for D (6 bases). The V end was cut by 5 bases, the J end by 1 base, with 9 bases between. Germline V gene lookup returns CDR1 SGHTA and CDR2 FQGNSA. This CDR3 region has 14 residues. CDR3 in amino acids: CASSVTGSGNTIYF. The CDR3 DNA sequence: TGTGCCAGCAGCGTAACAGGGTCTGGAAACACCATATATTTT.

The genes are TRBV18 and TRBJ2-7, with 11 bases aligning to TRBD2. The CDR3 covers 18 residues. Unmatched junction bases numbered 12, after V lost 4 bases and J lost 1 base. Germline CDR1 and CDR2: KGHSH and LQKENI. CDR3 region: CASSLRVAGGSTSYEQYF. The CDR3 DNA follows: TGTGCCAGCTCACTAAGGGTAGCGGGAGGGTCTACTTCCTACGAGCAGTACTTC.

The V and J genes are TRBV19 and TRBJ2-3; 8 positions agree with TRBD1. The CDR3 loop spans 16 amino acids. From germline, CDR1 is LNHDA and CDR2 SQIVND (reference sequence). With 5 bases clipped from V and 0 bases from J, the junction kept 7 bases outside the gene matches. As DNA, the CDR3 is TGTGCCAGTAGTGTTGGCAGGGGGCTTAGCACAGATACGCAGTATTTT. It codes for CASSVGRGLSTDTQYF.

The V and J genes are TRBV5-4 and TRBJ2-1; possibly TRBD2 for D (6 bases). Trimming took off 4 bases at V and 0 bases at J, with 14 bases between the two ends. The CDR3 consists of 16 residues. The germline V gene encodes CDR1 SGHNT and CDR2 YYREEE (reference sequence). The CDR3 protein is CASSGGSGSSYNEQFF. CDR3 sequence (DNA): TGTGCCAGCAGCGGGGGTAGCGGAAGCTCCTACAATGAGCAGTTCTTC.

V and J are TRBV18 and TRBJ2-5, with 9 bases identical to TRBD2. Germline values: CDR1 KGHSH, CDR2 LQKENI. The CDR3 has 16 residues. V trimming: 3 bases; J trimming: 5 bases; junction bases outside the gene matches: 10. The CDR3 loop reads CASSPITAGGSETQYF. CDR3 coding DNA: TGTGCCAGCTCACCTATTACAGCGGGAGGTAGTGAGACCCAGTACTTC.

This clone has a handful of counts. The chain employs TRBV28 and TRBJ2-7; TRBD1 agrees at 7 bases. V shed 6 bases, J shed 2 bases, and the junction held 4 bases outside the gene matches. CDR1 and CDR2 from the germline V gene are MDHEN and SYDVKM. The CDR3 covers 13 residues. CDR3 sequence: CASSGTETYEQYF. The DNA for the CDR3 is TGTGCCAGCAGCGGGACAGAGACCTACGAGCAGTACTTC.

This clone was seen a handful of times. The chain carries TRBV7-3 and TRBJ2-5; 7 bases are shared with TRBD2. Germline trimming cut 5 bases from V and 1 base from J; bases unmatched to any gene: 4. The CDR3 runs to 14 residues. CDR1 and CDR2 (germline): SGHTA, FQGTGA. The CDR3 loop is CASSQGLSQETQYF. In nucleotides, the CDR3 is TGTGCCAGCAGCCAGGGACTATCCCAAGAGACCCAGTACTTC.

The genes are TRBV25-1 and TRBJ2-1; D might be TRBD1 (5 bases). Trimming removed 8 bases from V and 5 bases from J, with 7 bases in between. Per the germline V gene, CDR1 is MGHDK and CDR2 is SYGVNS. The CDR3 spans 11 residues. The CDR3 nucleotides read TGTGCCAGCTCCAGGGACAATGAGCAGTTCTTC. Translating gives CASSRDNEQFF.

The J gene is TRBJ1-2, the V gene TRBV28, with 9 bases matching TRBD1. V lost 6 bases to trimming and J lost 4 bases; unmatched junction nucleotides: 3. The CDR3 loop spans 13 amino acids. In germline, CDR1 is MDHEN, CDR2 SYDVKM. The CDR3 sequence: CASRTGGRYGYTF. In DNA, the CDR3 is TGTGCCAGCAGGACAGGGGGTCGCTATGGCTACACCTTC.

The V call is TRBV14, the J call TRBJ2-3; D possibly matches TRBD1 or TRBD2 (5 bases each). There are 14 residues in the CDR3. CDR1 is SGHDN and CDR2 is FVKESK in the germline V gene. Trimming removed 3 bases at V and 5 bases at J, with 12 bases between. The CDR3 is CASSHGAFGDTQYF. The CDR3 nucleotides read TGTGCCAGCAGCCACGGGGCATTTGGAGATACGCAGTATTTT.

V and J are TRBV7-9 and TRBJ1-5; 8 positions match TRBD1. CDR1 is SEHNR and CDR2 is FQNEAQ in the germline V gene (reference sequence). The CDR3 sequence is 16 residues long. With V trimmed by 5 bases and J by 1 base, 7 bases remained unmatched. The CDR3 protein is CASSIAGGASNQPQHF. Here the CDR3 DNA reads TGTGCCAGCAGCATTGCAGGGGGCGCGAGCAATCAGCCCCAGCATTTT.